The present T cell receptor (beta chain) was sequenced within a study of OX40 agonist ivuxolimab in advanced cancers. Study-level information: Patients were dosed intravenously with ivuxolimab at 0.01 to 10 mg/kg every 2 weeks. Patients enrolled in dose escalation were diagnosed with hepatocellular carcinoma, melanoma, renal cell or head and neck cancer.

A remark on this clone: What it binds is unknown.

Germline V gene data show CDR1 as MNHEY and CDR2 as SMNVEV (reference sequence). CDR3 length: 15 amino acids. V shed 2 bases and J shed 2 bases, with 12 bases lying between them. Findings of the study overall: Both CD4+ and CD8+ T cell populations in blood had undergone clonal expansion by week 6 at 0.1 to 3.0 mg/kg.

Sequencing was performed with immunoSEQ multiplex PCR; in TCRdb, only in-frame clones are kept and a portion is missing. The sample has around 15,000 clones; 75% to 80% are singletons. The chain has TRBV27 and TRBJ1-2; weak D call: TRBD1 (5 bases). The receptor was derived from an adult with an advanced solid tumor such as melanoma, head and neck, liver or kidney cancer. The sample in question was CD4+ or CD8+ T cells sorted from blood, obtained in a trial of the OX40 agonist ivuxolimab. CDR3 region: CASSLHQGRNYGYTF. CDR3 DNA: TGTGCCAGCAGTTTACATCAGGGACGAAACTATGGCTACACCTTC.